This T cell receptor (beta chain) was profiled in a study of blood T cell repertoires in COVID-19. Clones were read by immunoSEQ multiplex PCR, and TCRdb kept only the in-frame ones, dropping some. This repertoire shows hundreds of thousands of clones, 87% found once; its top ten account for more than 8.5%. With V trimmed by 3 bases and J by 8 bases, 10 bases remained unmatched. Germline-derived CDR1 and CDR2 are LNHDA and SQIVND (reference sequence). The CDR3 covers 16 residues. This clonotype was sampled from a woman in her late teens or twenties who had recovered from COVID-19. Specimen: PBMCs or T cells enriched from blood (not recorded which). V and J are TRBV19 and TRBJ1-4, with 9 positions matching TRBD1. The CDR3 loop reads CASSMDRGTGTEKLFF. As DNA, the CDR3 is TGTGCCAGTAGTATGGACCGGGGGACAGGGACCGAAAAACTGTTTTTT.